This T cell receptor beta chain is drawn from a study of human T cells and chemical hapten exposure. Study conclusions and caveats: PT1 expanded TCR counts correlated positively with patch test score. Because all patients had alopecia, their immune responses might differ from healthy ones.

Regarding this clonotype: As yet, its antigen is unknown.

As to time point: patch test 2, 6 weeks after DPC sensitization. As for treatment: therapeutic diphenylcyclopropenone sensitization with weekly scalp DPC. TCRdb reprocessed the RACE reads via MiXCR and lists one record per CDR3 protein. The repertoire has around 99,000 distinct CDR3 sequences, 9.2% of them found once; the top ten carry around 3.1%. This specimen consisted of whole blood, obtained in connection with sensitization to the hapten diphenylcyclopropenone (DPC). This sequence originates from a woman in her forties with alopecia areata. Some clones in this sample may be carry-over from other donors' samples.

Here the CDR3 DNA reads TGTGCCAGCAGTTACCCCACAGGGGGGGACACTGAAGCTTTCTTT. As protein: CASSYPTGGDTEAFF. The chain links TRBV6-2 or TRBV6-3 to TRBJ1-1, with TRBD1 matching 8 bases. V was pared by 2 bases and J by 3 bases, with 5 bases of the junction left unmatched. Germline assignment: CDR1 MNHEY and CDR2 SVGEGT. The CDR3 covers 15 residues.